Presented here are 5 T cell receptor beta chains from one specimen sequenced in a study of siplizumab effects on memory and regulatory T cells. Sequenced by immunoSEQ multiplex PCR; TCRdb stores in-frame clones only, minus some. Here the sample spans fewer than 100,000 clones, about 95% being singletons. Specimen: CD8+ T cells sorted from blood. Receptors originate from a human donor in good health.

The J gene is TRBJ1-1, the V gene TRBV19; possibly TRBD1 for D (5 bases). The V gene lost 10 bases and the J gene lost 7 bases, with 13 bases spanning the gap. This CDR3 is built from 11 residues. Germline values: CDR1 LNHDA, CDR2 SQIVND (reference sequence). The CDR3 is CATHGALEAFF. CDR3 sequence (DNA): TGTGCCACTCATGGGGCACTTGAAGCTTTCTTT.

This clone occurred once. This chain uses TRBV27 with TRBJ2-3; D gene unclear. Trimming removed 1 base at V and 2 bases at J, with 4 bases between. The CDR3 consists of 13 residues. Germline V CDR1 and CDR2: MNHEY, SMNVEV (reference sequence). CDR3 sequence: CASSLYVTDTQYF. CDR3 DNA: TGTGCCAGCAGTTTATACGTCACAGATACGCAGTATTTT.

The gene calls are TRBV5-1 and TRBJ2-3, with D unclear. Looked up from germline, CDR1 is SGHRS and CDR2 is YFSETQ. V dropped 0 bases and J dropped 4 bases, with 12 bases sitting between them. The CDR3 consists of 15 residues. The CDR3 here is CASSLVGSRADTQYF. CDR3 bases: TGCGCCAGCAGCTTGGTAGGATCACGCGCAGATACGCAGTATTTT. The variable domain in full, with the rest retrieved from reference TRBV5-1 and TRBJ2-3, is KAGVTQTPRYLIKTRGQQVTLSCSPISGHRSVSWYQQTPGQGLQFLFEYFSETQRNKGNFPGRFSGRQFSNSRSEMNVSTLELGDSALYLCASSLVGSRADTQYFGPGTRLTVL.

The chain links TRBV19 to TRBJ2-5; tentatively, D is TRBD1 (6 bases). V lost 6 bases and J 7 bases, leaving 15 bases between the germline ends. The CDR3 is 13 residues long. Germline V gene sequence: CDR1 LNHDA, CDR2 SQIVND (reference sequence). The CDR3 sequence: CASREDSKGTQYF. The CDR3 region has the DNA TGTGCCAGTAGGGAGGACAGCAAGGGGACCCAGTACTTC.

The chain recombines TRBV27 with TRBJ2-2, with no clear D. Looked up from germline, CDR1 is MNHEY and CDR2 is SMNVEV (reference sequence). V was cut by 4 bases and J by 6 bases, with 3 bases left in between. This CDR3 region has 11 residues. This chain's CDR3 is CASSSAGELFF. CDR3 in DNA: TGTGCCAGCAGTTCGGCCGGGGAGCTGTTTTTT.